The source of this T cell receptor beta chain is a study of blood T cell repertoires in COVID-19. The protocol was immunoSEQ multiplex PCR, while the TCRdb copy is restricted to in-frame clones and leaves out a portion. The sample lists about 33,000 clones, around 88% seen once, with about 6.3% in the top ten. The CDR3 totals 14 residues. Looked up from germline, CDR1 is MNHNS and CDR2 is SASEGT. V lost 3 bases to trimming and J lost 2 bases, with 8 bases between them. The V gene is TRBV6-1, the J gene TRBJ1-5; D is ambiguous. Specimen: peripheral blood. The sequence was collected from a human donor in a cohort sampled during active COVID-19. The CDR3 spells CASSDSGGNQPQHF. CDR3 nucleotides: TGTGCCAGCAGTGATTCCGGGGGCAATCAGCCCCAGCATTTT.